This TCR beta chain was recorded in a study of blood T cell repertoires in COVID-19 (dated by TCRdb to 2018 to 2021). Broadly, across the study: The collaborator samples originated in the United States, Italy and Spain and spanned the acute and convalescent phases of COVID-19. The prospective study material was composed of cDNA or gDNA derived from T cells, B-cell-depleted T cells, or PBMCs. Deeply sampled blood TCRbeta repertoires from subjects exposed to, actively infected with, or recovered from COVID-19 were included in the dataset. The repertoires were made available in a free public database intended to serve as a resource for research on the immune response to SARS-CoV-2. Samples were obtained from the ongoing ImmuneRACE study (first 160 participants) and from over 1,000 subjects provided by 6 global collaborators. A de-identified subject ID, COVID-19 status, age in years and sex were almost always included in the sample metadata. Where available, HLA class I and class II types were obtained from metadata supplied by the sample provider rather than from assay-based typing. The research as a whole found: The amount of clinical and demographic metadata varied by source and participant and was provided uncurated.

Whole blood was collected in K2EDTA tubes by collaborating institutions according to the institutions' own protocols. For TCRbeta analysis, collaborators shipped samples in one of three forms: frozen whole blood, isolated PBMCs, or DNA extracted from either of those sample types. Concerning this clone itself: It lacks a known antigen. Base qualities are not at hand, and no much larger clone is one base apart.

TCRbeta CDR3 regions were amplified from genomic DNA using the immunoSEQ Assay, a bias-controlled multiplex PCR. As for how the authors treated the data: The number of nucleated cells in each sample was estimated by amplification of reference gene primers within the assay. To quantify the absolute abundance of each unique TCRbeta CDR3 rearrangement, sequence reads were collapsed and filtered. For each sample, productive Simpson clonality was calculated as the square root of Simpson's diversity index across productive rearrangements. The table comes from immuneACCESS by way of TCRdb, which keeps in-frame sequences with V and J called. Part of the clones is missing from these tables; in studies checked, under half for an unresolved V gene and the rest for unknown reasons. That table is the source of V, J and clone size, and D and trimming were worked out from the DNA. This sample is represented by 70,000 to 75,000 clones; around 90% of them were singletons. Over 8% of the sample rests with the top ten.

This clonotype was obtained from a human donor in a cohort sampled during active COVID-19. The sample comprised peripheral blood.

The DNA reads TGCGCCAGCAGCCAAGTGTTAGCGGGAGCCGGGGAGCTGTTTTTT. The encoded protein is CASSQVLAGAGELFF. Recombination linked TRBV4-1 to TRBJ2-2; 9 central nucleotides agree with TRBD2. The germline V gene sets CDR1 to MGHRA and CDR2 to YSYEKL. From the cysteine through the phenylalanine, the CDR3 covers 15 amino acids. CDR3 DNA is the only sequence kept; it has 45 bases, read in frame from the first base. V ends up 1 base short and J 6 bases short, with an unmatched junction base count of 3.